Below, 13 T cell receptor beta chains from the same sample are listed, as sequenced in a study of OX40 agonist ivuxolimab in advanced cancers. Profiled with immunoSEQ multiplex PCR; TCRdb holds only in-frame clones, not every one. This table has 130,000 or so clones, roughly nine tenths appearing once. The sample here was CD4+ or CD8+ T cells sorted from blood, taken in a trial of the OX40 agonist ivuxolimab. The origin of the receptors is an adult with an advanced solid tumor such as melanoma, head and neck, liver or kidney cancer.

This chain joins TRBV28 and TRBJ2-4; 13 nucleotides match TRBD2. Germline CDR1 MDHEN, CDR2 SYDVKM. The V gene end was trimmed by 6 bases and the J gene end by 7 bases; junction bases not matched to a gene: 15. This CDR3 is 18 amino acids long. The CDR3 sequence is CASSTPFGTSGRANIQYF. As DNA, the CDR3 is TGTGCCAGCAGCACCCCATTCGGTACTAGCGGGAGGGCCAACATTCAGTACTTC. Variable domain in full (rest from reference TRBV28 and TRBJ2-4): DVKVTQSSRYLVKRTGEKVFLECVQDMDHENMFWYRQDPGLGLRLIYFSYDVKMKEKGDIPEGYSVSREKKERFSLILESASTNQTSMYLCASSTPFGTSGRANIQYFGAGTRLSVL.

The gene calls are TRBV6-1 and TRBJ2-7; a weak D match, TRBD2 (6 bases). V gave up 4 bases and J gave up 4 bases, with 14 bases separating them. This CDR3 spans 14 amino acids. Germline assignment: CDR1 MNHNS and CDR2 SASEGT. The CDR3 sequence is CASSAPGLPYEQYF. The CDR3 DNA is TGTGCCAGCAGTGCACCGGGACTTCCTTACGAGCAGTACTTC.

The CDR3 nucleotides read TGTGCCAGCAGCCCAGGACAGGCACCATACAATGAGCAGTTCTTC. Translation: CASSPGQAPYNEQFF. This sequence joins TRBV7-3 and TRBJ2-1; the match to TRBD1 covers 7 bases. The V gene end was trimmed by 5 bases and the J gene end by 4 bases; junction bases not matched to a gene: 8. The germline V gene encodes CDR1 SGHTA and CDR2 FQGTGA. The CDR3 loop spans 15 amino acids.

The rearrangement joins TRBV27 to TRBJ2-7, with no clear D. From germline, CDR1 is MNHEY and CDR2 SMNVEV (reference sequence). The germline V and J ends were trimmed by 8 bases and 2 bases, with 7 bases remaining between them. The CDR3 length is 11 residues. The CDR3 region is CASSTPYEQYF. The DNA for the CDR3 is TGTGCCAGCTCCACCCCCTACGAGCAGTACTTC.

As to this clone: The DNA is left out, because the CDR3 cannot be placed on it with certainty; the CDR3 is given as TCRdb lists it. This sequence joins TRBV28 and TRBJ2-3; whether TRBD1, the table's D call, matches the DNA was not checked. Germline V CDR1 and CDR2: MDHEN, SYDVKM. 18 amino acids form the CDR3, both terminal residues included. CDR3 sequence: CASSLWGQTDFGPDTQYF.

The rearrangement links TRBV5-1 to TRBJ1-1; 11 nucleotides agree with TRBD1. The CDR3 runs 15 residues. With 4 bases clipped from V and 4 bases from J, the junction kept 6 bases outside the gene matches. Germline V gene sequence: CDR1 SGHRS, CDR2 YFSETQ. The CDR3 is CASSPGTGGRTEAFF. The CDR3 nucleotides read TGCGCCAGCAGCCCAGGGACAGGGGGTCGCACTGAAGCTTTCTTT.

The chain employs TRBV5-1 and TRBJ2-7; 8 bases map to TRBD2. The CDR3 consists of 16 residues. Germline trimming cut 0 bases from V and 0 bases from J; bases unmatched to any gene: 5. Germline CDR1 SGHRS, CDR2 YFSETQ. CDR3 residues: CASSLGIAGSSYEQYF. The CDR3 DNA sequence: TGCGCCAGCAGCTTGGGGATAGCGGGGTCCTCCTACGAGCAGTACTTC.

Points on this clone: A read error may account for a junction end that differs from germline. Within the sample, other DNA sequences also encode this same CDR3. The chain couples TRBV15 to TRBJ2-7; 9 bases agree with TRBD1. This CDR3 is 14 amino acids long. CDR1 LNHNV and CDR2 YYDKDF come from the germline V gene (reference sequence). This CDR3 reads CATSPRGTGFEQYF. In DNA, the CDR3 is TGCGCCACCAGCCCCCGGGGGACAGGGTTCGAGCAGTACTTC.

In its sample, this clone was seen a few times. CDR3 coding DNA: TGCGCCAGCAGTGGGGCCCACGGAGATACGCAGTATTTT. This sequence encodes CASSGAHGDTQYF. V and J are TRBV10-1 and TRBJ2-3; D unclear. The V gene lost 4 bases and the J gene lost 5 bases, with 10 bases spanning the gap. This CDR3 comprises 13 residues. Germline-derived CDR1 and CDR2 are WNHNN and SYGVQD (reference sequence).

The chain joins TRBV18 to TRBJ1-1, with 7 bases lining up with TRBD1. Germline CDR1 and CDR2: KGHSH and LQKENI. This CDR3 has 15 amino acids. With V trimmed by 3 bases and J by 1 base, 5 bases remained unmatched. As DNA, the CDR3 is TGTGCCAGCTCACCCGAGGGACAGCCGAACACTGAAGCTTTCTTT. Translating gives CASSPEGQPNTEAFF.

Here the CDR3 reads CASSSTGDYEQYF. The CDR3 bases are TGCGCCAGCAGTTCGACAGGCGATTACGAGCAGTACTTC. The chain recombines TRBV5-1 with TRBJ2-7; D is perhaps TRBD1 (6 bases). V was pared by 5 bases and J by 4 bases, with 13 bases between. There are 13 residues in the CDR3. Germline loops: CDR1 SGHRS, CDR2 YFSETQ.

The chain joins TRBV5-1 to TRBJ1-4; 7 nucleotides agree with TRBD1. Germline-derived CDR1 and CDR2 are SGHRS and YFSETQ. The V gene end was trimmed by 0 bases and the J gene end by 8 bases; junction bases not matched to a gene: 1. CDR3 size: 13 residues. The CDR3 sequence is CASSLEGQEKLFF. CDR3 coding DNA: TGCGCCAGCAGCTTGGAGGGACAGGAAAAACTGTTTTTT.

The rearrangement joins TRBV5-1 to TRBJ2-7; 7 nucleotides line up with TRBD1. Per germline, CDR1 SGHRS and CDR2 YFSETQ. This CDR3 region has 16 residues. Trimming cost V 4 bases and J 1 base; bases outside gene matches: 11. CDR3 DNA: TGCGCCAGCAGCCCCGGACAGGTCGGAAGGTCCTACGAGCAGTACTTC. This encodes CASSPGQVGRSYEQYF.